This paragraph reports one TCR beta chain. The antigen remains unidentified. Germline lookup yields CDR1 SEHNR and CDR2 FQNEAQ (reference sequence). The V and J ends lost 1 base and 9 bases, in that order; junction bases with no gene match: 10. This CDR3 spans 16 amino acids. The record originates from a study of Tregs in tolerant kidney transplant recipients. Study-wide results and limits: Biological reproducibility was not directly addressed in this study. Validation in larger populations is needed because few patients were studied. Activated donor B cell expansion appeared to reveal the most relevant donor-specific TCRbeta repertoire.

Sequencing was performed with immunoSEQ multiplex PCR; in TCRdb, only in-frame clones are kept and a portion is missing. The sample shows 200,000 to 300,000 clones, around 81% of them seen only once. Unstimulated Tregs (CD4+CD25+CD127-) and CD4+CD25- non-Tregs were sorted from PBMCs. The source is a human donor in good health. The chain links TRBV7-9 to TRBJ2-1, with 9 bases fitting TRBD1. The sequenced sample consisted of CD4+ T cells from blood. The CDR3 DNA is TGTGCCAGCAGCTTAGGGACAGGGGTGGGACAGGGTGAGCAGTTCTTC. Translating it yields CASSLGTGVGQGEQFF.